What follows are 8 T cell receptor beta chains derived from one specimen sequenced in a study of shared clonotypes between healthy human individuals. Sequenced by immunoSEQ multiplex PCR; TCRdb stores in-frame clones only, minus some. This sample yields about 2,500,000 clones, of which approximately 94% are seen a single time; around 0.14% belongs to the top ten. Sample: naive CD4+ T cells sorted from blood. Subset meaning: CD45RA+ positively selected. These receptor sequences come from a man between 18 and 35 years old in good health.

The gene calls are TRBV6-6 and TRBJ1-6, with D perhaps matching TRBD1 (5 bases). This CDR3 comprises 14 residues. The ends were cut back, 4 bases at V and 7 bases at J, with 11 bases in the middle. CDR1 and CDR2 from the germline V gene are MNHNY and SVGAGI (reference sequence). CDR3: CASSLTALNSPLHF. CDR3 DNA: TGTGCCAGCAGTTTGACAGCATTGAATTCACCCCTCCACTTT.

The chain uses TRBV25-1 and TRBJ1-4; D is undetermined. V lost 1 base, J lost 5 bases, and 11 bases lay in between. This CDR3 has 15 residues. The germline gives CDR1 MGHDK, CDR2 SYGVNS. CDR3 DNA sequence: TGTGCCAGCAGTGAATCGGTGATATTAAATGAAAAACTGTTTTTT. Residues: CASSESVILNEKLFF. Drawing the rest from reference TRBV25-1 and TRBJ1-4, the complete variable domain is EADIYQTPRYLVIGTGKKITLECSQTMGHDKMYWYQQDPGMELHLIHYSYGVNSTEKGDLSSESTVSRIRTEHFPLTLESARPSHTSQYLCASSESVILNEKLFFGSGTQLSVL.

The V and J genes are TRBV2 and TRBJ2-3; TRBD2 matches 9 bases. Unmatched junction bases numbered 9, after V lost 6 bases and J lost 5 bases. CDR1 is SNHLY, CDR2 FYNNEI, per germline. The CDR3 covers 15 residues. The CDR3, as DNA: TGTGCCAGCAGGGCCCGTAGCGGGAGTAGAGATACGCAGTATTTT. This gives the protein CASRARSGSRDTQYF.

The rearrangement uses TRBV6-6 and TRBJ2-3; the D gene could be TRBD1 or TRBD2 (5 bases each). CDR1 MNHNY and CDR2 SVGAGI come from the germline V gene (reference sequence). V lost 6 bases, J lost 5 bases, and 18 bases lay in between. The CDR3 is made up of 15 amino acids. The CDR3 sequence is CASSFIRGVGDTQYF. In nucleotides, the CDR3 is TGTGCCAGCAGCTTCATCAGAGGGGTTGGAGATACGCAGTATTTT.

In regard to this clone: The sample has other DNA sequences that encode this CDR3 too. The chain links TRBV2 to TRBJ1-1; TRBD1 agrees at 7 bases. This CDR3 is built from 15 residues. The J segment lost 0 bases and the V segment lost 6 bases, leaving 7 bases of the junction unmatched. Germline V gives CDR1 SNHLY, CDR2 FYNNEI. The CDR3 here is CASSRQGSMNTEAFF. CDR3 bases: TGTGCCAGCAGCAGACAGGGCTCCATGAACACTGAAGCTTTCTTT.

On this clone itself: The sample carries other DNA sequences with the same CDR3. This sequence joins TRBV20-1 and TRBJ1-6; D is possibly TRBD1 (6 bases). V lost 6 bases, J lost 7 bases, and 7 bases lay in between. The CDR3 sequence is 11 residues long. From germline, CDR1 is DFQATT and CDR2 SNEGSKA (reference sequence). CDR3 protein: CSAQGNSPLHF. The CDR3 DNA sequence: TGCAGTGCGCAGGGGAATTCACCCCTCCACTTT.

The rearrangement joins TRBV9 to TRBJ2-5; no definite D call. V was pared by 1 base and J by 2 bases, with 6 bases between. Germline V gene data show CDR1 as SGDLS and CDR2 as YYNGEE. The CDR3 extends over 13 amino acids. The CDR3 coding sequence is TGTGCCAGCAGCGTACAAGCACAAGAGACCCAGTACTTC. Protein product: CASSVQAQETQYF.

This rearrangement joins TRBV21-1 to TRBJ2-7; TRBD1, the D gene given by the table, was not confirmed from the DNA. TRBV21-1 constitutes a pseudogene. There are 17 residues in the CDR3. Here the CDR3 reads CASSKSPRDRGRDEQYF. The CDR3 DNA sequence: TGTGCCAGCAGCAAATCACCCCGGGACAGGGGGCGCGACGAGCAGTACTTC.